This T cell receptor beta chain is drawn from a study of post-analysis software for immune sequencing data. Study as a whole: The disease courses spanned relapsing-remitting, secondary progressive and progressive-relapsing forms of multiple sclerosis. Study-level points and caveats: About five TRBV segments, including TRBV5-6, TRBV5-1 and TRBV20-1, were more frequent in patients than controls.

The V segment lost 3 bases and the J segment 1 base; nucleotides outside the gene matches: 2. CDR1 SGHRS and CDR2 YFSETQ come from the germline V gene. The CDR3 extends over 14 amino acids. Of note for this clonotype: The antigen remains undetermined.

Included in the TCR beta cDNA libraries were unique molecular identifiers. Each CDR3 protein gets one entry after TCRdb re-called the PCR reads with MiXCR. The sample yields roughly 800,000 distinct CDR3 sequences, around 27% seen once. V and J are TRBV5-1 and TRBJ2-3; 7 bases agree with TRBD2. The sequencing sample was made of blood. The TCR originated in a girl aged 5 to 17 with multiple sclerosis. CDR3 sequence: CASSWAGGTDTQYF. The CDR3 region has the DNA TGCGCCAGCAGCTGGGCGGGGGGCACAGATACGCAGTATTTT.